This is a list of T cell receptor beta chains from one sample in a study of regulatory T cells in long-lasting Graves disease. Each CDR3 protein gets one entry after TCRdb re-called the multiplex PCR reads with MiXCR. The sample lists hundreds of thousands of distinct CDR3 sequences, less than 25% occurring once. Sequenced here: peripheral blood mononuclear cells (PBMCs), sampled when the disease was refractory, from a patient treated with antithyroid drugs. All receptors derive from a female donor with Graves disease. CDR3s include the opening cysteine and the closing phenylalanine or tryptophan. Fields, in order: V gene, D gene, CDR3 length, clone size, J gene, CDR3 DNA, CDR3 protein. D genes are given only for firm matches. Some rows have no size entry. The others give once, few or many, or a class for an expanded clone.

v_call: TRBV6-5; d_call: .; cdr3_length: 15; clone_size: few; j_call: TRBJ1-4; cdr3_nt: TGTGCCAGCAGTTTAGGGATTGGGGATAATGAAAAACTGTTTTTT; cdr3_aa: CASSLGIGDNEKLFF
v_call: TRBV20-1; d_call: TRBD1; cdr3_length: 16; clone_size: few; j_call: TRBJ1-2; cdr3_nt: TGCAGTGCCCGACCCCAGGGGGCATTGCTGAATTATGGCTACACCTTC; cdr3_aa: CSARPQGALLNYGYTF
v_call: TRBV28; d_call: .; cdr3_length: 16; clone_size: many; j_call: TRBJ1-6; cdr3_nt: TGTGCCAGCAGCCTGTGGGGACACTCAGATAATTCACCCCTCCACTTT; cdr3_aa: CASSLWGHSDNSPLHF
v_call: TRBV28; d_call: .; cdr3_length: 13; clone_size: many; j_call: TRBJ1-5; cdr3_nt: TGTGCCAGCAGTTTGCTCCTCAATCAGCCCCAGCATTTT; cdr3_aa: CASSLLLNQPQHF
v_call: TRBV19; d_call: .; cdr3_length: 13; clone_size: few; j_call: TRBJ1-1; cdr3_nt: TGTGCCAGTAGGCCAATAGGGGGAACTGAAGCTTTCTTT; cdr3_aa: CASRPIGGTEAFF
v_call: TRBV3-1; d_call: TRBD1; cdr3_length: 15; clone_size: many; j_call: TRBJ1-6; cdr3_nt: TGTGCCAGCAGCCAAGGGGACAGGTATAATTCACCCCTCCACTTT; cdr3_aa: CASSQGDRYNSPLHF
v_call: TRBV27; d_call: TRBD1; cdr3_length: 14; clone_size: few; j_call: TRBJ2-7; cdr3_nt: TGTGCCAGCAGTCTCTGGGGACAGACCTACGAGCAGTACTTC; cdr3_aa: CASSLWGQTYEQYF
v_call: TRBV20-1; d_call: TRBD1; cdr3_length: 13; clone_size: many; j_call: TRBJ2-7; cdr3_nt: TGCAGTGCTAGGGGACAGGCTCCCTACGAGCAGTACTTC; cdr3_aa: CSARGQAPYEQYF
v_call: TRBV7-2; d_call: TRBD2; cdr3_length: 16; clone_size: .; j_call: TRBJ2-3; cdr3_nt: TGTGCCAGCAGCTTAGTTCTAGCGGGAGGTGGAGGTACGCAGTATTTT; cdr3_aa: CASSLVLAGGGGTQYF
v_call: TRBV7-2; d_call: .; cdr3_length: 13; clone_size: many; j_call: TRBJ1-2; cdr3_nt: TGTGCCAGCAGCCTTGGAGGGGGGGCTGGCTACACCTTC; cdr3_aa: CASSLGGGAGYTF
v_call: TRBV7-2; d_call: .; cdr3_length: 15; clone_size: .; j_call: TRBJ1-4; cdr3_nt: TGTGCCAGCAGCCCCCTGAAGGGGGGGTATGAAAAACTGTTTTTT; cdr3_aa: CASSPLKGGYEKLFF
v_call: TRBV7-3; d_call: TRBD2; cdr3_length: 15; clone_size: few; j_call: TRBJ2-3; cdr3_nt: TGTGCCAGCAGCTTAATAGCGGGAGTGTCAGATACGCAGTATTTT; cdr3_aa: CASSLIAGVSDTQYF
v_call: TRBV12-3/TRBV12-4; d_call: TRBD1; cdr3_length: 15; clone_size: many; j_call: TRBJ1-1; cdr3_nt: TGTGCCAGCAGTCCAGCGGGACAGGGGAACACTGAAGCTTTCTTT; cdr3_aa: CASSPAGQGNTEAFF
v_call: TRBV28; d_call: TRBD2; cdr3_length: 16; clone_size: once; j_call: TRBJ2-1; cdr3_nt: TGTGCCAGCAATCATCCTAGCGGGATAACCTACAATGAGCAGTTCTTC; cdr3_aa: CASNHPSGITYNEQFF
v_call: TRBV24-1; d_call: TRBD1; cdr3_length: 19; clone_size: .; j_call: TRBJ2-1; cdr3_nt: TGTGCCACCAGTGATCCCCACAAGACAGGGGTCCCTTACATGGGTGAGCAGTTCTTC; cdr3_aa: CATSDPHKTGVPYMGEQFF
v_call: TRBV29-1; d_call: .; cdr3_length: 11; clone_size: many; j_call: TRBJ2-7; cdr3_nt: TGCAGCGTTGAACAGTCCTACGAGCAGTACTTC; cdr3_aa: CSVEQSYEQYF
v_call: TRBV12-3/TRBV12-4; d_call: TRBD2; cdr3_length: 14; clone_size: few; j_call: TRBJ2-7; cdr3_nt: TGTGCCAGCAGCTTCCTAGCGGGAGGGGACGAGCAGTACTTC; cdr3_aa: CASSFLAGGDEQYF
v_call: TRBV20-1; d_call: TRBD2; cdr3_length: 14; clone_size: .; j_call: TRBJ2-7; cdr3_nt: TGCAGTGCCGCGGGGGGGACCAATCAGTACGAGCAGTACTTC; cdr3_aa: CSAAGGTNQYEQYF
v_call: TRBV28; d_call: TRBD1; cdr3_length: 11; clone_size: many; j_call: TRBJ1-1; cdr3_nt: TGTGCCAGCAGTTCACAGGGGGAAGCTTTCTTT; cdr3_aa: CASSSQGEAFF
v_call: TRBV28; d_call: .; cdr3_length: 13; clone_size: .; j_call: TRBJ2-7; cdr3_nt: TGTGCCAGCGGCCTCACAGGGACCTACGAGCAGTACTTC; cdr3_aa: CASGLTGTYEQYF
v_call: TRBV24-1; d_call: TRBD2; cdr3_length: 14; clone_size: many; j_call: TRBJ2-5; cdr3_nt: TGTGCCACCAGTGATTTGTATAGCGGGGAGACCCAGTACTTC; cdr3_aa: CATSDLYSGETQYF
v_call: TRBV20-1; d_call: .; cdr3_length: 12; clone_size: many; j_call: TRBJ1-2; cdr3_nt: TGCAGTGCTAGACCCCTTGGCTATGGCTACACCTTC; cdr3_aa: CSARPLGYGYTF
v_call: TRBV5-1; d_call: .; cdr3_length: 17; clone_size: few; j_call: TRBJ1-1; cdr3_nt: TGCGCCAGCAGCTTGGTTTTCCGTGGACGGCTGAACACTGAAGCTTTCTTT; cdr3_aa: CASSLVFRGRLNTEAFF
v_call: TRBV28; d_call: .; cdr3_length: 19; clone_size: many; j_call: TRBJ2-2; cdr3_nt: TGTGCCAGCAGTCCCTTCTTCAGACAGATCGGAGGTCCGACCGGGGAGCTGTTTTTT; cdr3_aa: CASSPFFRQIGGPTGELFF
v_call: TRBV28; d_call: TRBD1; cdr3_length: 14; clone_size: many; j_call: TRBJ1-1; cdr3_nt: TGTGCCAGCACGGGACAGGGACTGTCGGGTGAAGCTTTCTTT; cdr3_aa: CASTGQGLSGEAFF
v_call: TRBV5-5; d_call: .; cdr3_length: 15; clone_size: many; j_call: TRBJ2-2; cdr3_nt: TGTGCCAGCAGCTTGAAGACAATGAACACCGGGGAGCTGTTTTTT; cdr3_aa: CASSLKTMNTGELFF
v_call: TRBV7-3; d_call: .; cdr3_length: 10; clone_size: many; j_call: TRBJ1-2; cdr3_nt: TGTGCCATCGAGGAACGGGGCTACACCTTC; cdr3_aa: CAIEERGYTF
v_call: TRBV6-5; d_call: TRBD2; cdr3_length: 16; clone_size: many; j_call: TRBJ2-5; cdr3_nt: TGTGCCAGCAGTTACTTTGGGACTAGGACCCAAGAGACCCAGTACTTC; cdr3_aa: CASSYFGTRTQETQYF
v_call: TRBV2; d_call: .; cdr3_length: 10; clone_size: many; j_call: TRBJ2-5; cdr3_nt: TGTGCCAGCAGTGAAGAGACCCAGTACTTC; cdr3_aa: CASSEETQYF
v_call: TRBV27; d_call: .; cdr3_length: 14; clone_size: many; j_call: TRBJ2-5; cdr3_nt: TGTGCCAGCAGTTCAGGACAACTCCAAGAGACCCAGTACTTC; cdr3_aa: CASSSGQLQETQYF